A single sample is the source of the 13 T cell receptor beta chains below, sequenced in a study of blood T cells in healthy people across ages. A second PCR of about 6 to 11 cycles used a sample-barcoded 5' primer and a J-beta primer mix. TCRdb ran MiXCR on the 5' RACE reads and lists one entry per CDR3 protein. The table has about 1,500,000 distinct CDR3 sequences, under 30% seen once. Source material: blood. The origin of the receptors is a woman in her twenties or thirties in good health.

As to this clonotype: This CDR3 is missing its conserved last phenylalanine or tryptophan, likely due to a read error. V gene TRBV12-3 or TRBV12-4 combines with J gene TRBJ2-3, with D hard to call. CDR3 length equals 11 residues. V lost 8 bases to trimming and J lost 5 bases, with 8 bases between them. CDR3: CASVLGDTQYS. The CDR3 DNA sequence: TGTGCCAGCGTATTAGGAGATACGCAGTATTCT.

This clonotype was recorded many times. V is TRBV5-1 and J is TRBJ2-5; D remains ambiguous. Germline values: CDR1 SGHRS, CDR2 YFSETQ. The CDR3 runs to 11 residues. V was cut by 6 bases and J by 0 bases, with 3 bases left in between. The CDR3 DNA is TGCGCCAGCACCGACCAAGAGACCCAGTACTTC. Its protein is CASTDQETQYF.

This clonotype has more than one count but fewer than ten. J is TRBJ2-2 and V is TRBV6-1, with 11 positions matching TRBD2. The CDR3 totals 17 residues. Per germline, CDR1 MNHNS and CDR2 SASEGT. V trimming: 8 bases; J trimming: 0 bases; junction bases outside the gene matches: 8. CDR3 sequence: CASHGLAGGSNTGELFF. The DNA for the CDR3 is TGTGCCAGCCACGGGCTAGCGGGGGGTTCGAACACCGGGGAGCTGTTTTTT.

The rearrangement links TRBV19 to TRBJ2-1; D possibly uses TRBD1 or TRBD2 (5 bases each). V lost 3 bases and J lost 10, with 19 bases in between. Germline lookup yields CDR1 LNHDA and CDR2 SQIVND (reference sequence). The CDR3 is 15 residues long. The CDR3 region has the DNA TGTGCCAGTAGTATCGGGGTCAGGGCCCTTGTAGAGCAGTTCTTC. The encoded protein is CASSIGVRALVEQFF.

The chain carries TRBV7-2 and TRBJ2-5; D remains ambiguous. Germline-derived CDR1 and CDR2 are SGHTA and FQGNSA. V gave up 5 bases and J gave up 11 bases, with 24 bases separating them. The CDR3 has 15 residues. CDR3 sequence: CASSRRPLSGDEQYF. CDR3 bases: TGTGCCAGCAGCAGAAGACCGCTCTCGGGCGATGAGCAGTACTTC.

This clonotype was observed a few times. The chain joins TRBV12-3 or TRBV12-4 to TRBJ2-1, with D possibly matching TRBD2 (5 bases). V gave up 3 bases and J gave up 8 bases, with 8 bases separating them. This CDR3 has 12 amino acids. In nucleotides, the CDR3 is TGTGCCAGCAGTTTCGGACTCTATGAGCAGTTCTTC. Amino acids: CASSFGLYEQFF.

This chain connects TRBV20-1 to TRBJ2-2, with 8 bases that match TRBD2. Germline V CDR1 and CDR2: DFQATT, SNEGSKA (reference sequence). Unmatched junction bases numbered 5, after V lost 3 bases and J lost 5 bases. This CDR3 spans 14 amino acids. The CDR3 nucleotides read TGCAGTGCTAGGGTCGGGAGGGAGACCGGGGAGCTGTTTTTT. Translated, it gives CSARVGRETGELFF.

This clonotype was seen at least ten times. V gene TRBV13 combines with J gene TRBJ2-1, with 9 bases matching TRBD1. The J segment lost 7 bases and the V segment lost 5 bases, leaving 9 bases of the junction unmatched. The V gene's germline CDR1 is PRHDT and CDR2 FYEKMQ (reference sequence). The CDR3 has 15 residues. CDR3 loop: CASSPTGGGGNEQFF. In nucleotides, the CDR3 is TGTGCCAGCAGCCCTACAGGGGGCGGAGGTAATGAGCAGTTCTTC.

This clonotype was detected only a few times. This chain uses TRBV6-5 with TRBJ2-7, with D maybe TRBD1 (5 bases). Trimming left V 10 bases short and J 5 bases short, with 15 bases between. This CDR3 contains 12 residues. Germline values: CDR1 MNHEY, CDR2 SVGAGI. The CDR3 nucleotides read TGTGCCACGAGCAGGGTACCTGACGAGCAGTACTTC. Protein: CATSRVPDEQYF.

On this clonotype: Possible read error: a much larger clone is one base away. The rearrangement uses TRBV15 and TRBJ2-1, with 9 bases fitting TRBD1. Trimming at V came to 2 bases and at J to 9 bases, leaving 8 bases not matched to a gene. This CDR3 is 15 amino acids long. Germline lookup yields CDR1 LNHNV and CDR2 YYDKDF (reference sequence). DNA for the CDR3: TGTGCCACCAGCAGAACACAGGGGGCAGGAAGTGAGCAGTTCTTC. Its translation is CATSRTQGAGSEQFF.

This clonotype was seen many times. One end of the junction does not line up with germline, which may come from a read error. The genes are TRBV7-3 and TRBJ2-7; 9 bases match TRBD1. CDR3 length equals 15 residues. Germline CDR1 SGHTA, CDR2 FQGTGA. CDR3 nucleotide sequence: TGTTCCAGCAGCCAATCCGGGACAGGGTTCCACGAGCAGTACTTC. This encodes CSSSQSGTGFHEQYF.

To note about this clonotype: This may be a read error: a much more frequent sequence differs by one nucleotide. The chain couples TRBV12-3 or TRBV12-4 to TRBJ2-4; 9 bases line up with TRBD2. The junction had 12 bases not matched to a gene; V was cut back by 5 bases and J by 10 bases. The CDR3 consists of 15 residues. CDR3 DNA sequence: TGTGCCAGCAGTCCTCCGTATGGCGGGAGGGAGATTCAGTACTTC. It encodes CASSPPYGGREIQYF.

The chain employs TRBV7-2 and TRBJ2-7; D call uncertain. The CDR3 runs 14 residues. Germline CDR1 reads SGHTA; CDR2 reads FQGNSA. Trimming removed 2 bases at V and 1 base at J, with 9 bases between. The DNA of the CDR3 is TGTGCCAGCAGCTTAATAGGGCAATCCTACGAGCAGTACTTC. It translates to CASSLIGQSYEQYF.